The rows below give T cell receptor beta chains drawn from one sample of a study of cytomegalovirus exposure and HLA in healthy donors. Some clones are missing from TCRdb's copy, which holds only in-frame ones; the method was immunoSEQ multiplex PCR. The sample lists 60,000 or so clones; 92% were seen once. Sequencing input: PBMCs. Receptors were obtained from a woman under 30 in good health and CMV-seronegative. CDR3s include the opening cysteine and the closing phenylalanine or tryptophan. The D gene is left open where the match is weak. Rows may omit the clone size; those that give it use once, few, many or a size class.

clone_size d_call j_call v_call cdr3_nt cdr3_aa
- - TRBJ2-4 TRBV7-2 TGTGCCAGCAGCCTGGGGCCCTTCGGAGACATTCAGTACTTC CASSLGPFGDIQYF
- - TRBJ1-2 TRBV5-6 TGTGCCAGCAGCTTGACAGCCTCCTATGGCTACACCTTC CASSLTASYGYTF
- - TRBJ2-4 TRBV7-9 TGTGCCAGCAGTCCAGGGGAAGCCAAAAACATTCAGTACTTC CASSPGEAKNIQYF
- - TRBJ2-7 TRBV7-9 TGTGCCAGCAGCTTAGGGGCCTCCTACGAGCAGTACTTC CASSLGASYEQYF
- TRBD1 TRBJ2-7 TRBV15 TGTGCCACCAGCACTCCCGGACAGGGGCAAGGTTTGTACGAGCAGTACTTC CATSTPGQGQGLYEQYF
- - TRBJ1-1 TRBV19 TGTGCCAGTAGTATAATCAGGGGTGAAATGAACACTGAAGCTTTCTTT CASSIIRGEMNTEAFF
- - TRBJ2-7 TRBV2 TGTGCCAGCAGTGAAGACAGGGTGAACTCCGAGCAGTACTTC CASSEDRVNSEQYF
- TRBD2 TRBJ2-3 TRBV4-1 TGCGCCAGCAGCCAAGGTCTCGCGGGAGGAAACCCGGCGCGAGATACGCAGTATTTT CASSQGLAGGNPARDTQYF
- TRBD1 TRBJ1-3 TRBV28 TGTGCCAGCAGTTTGGCGGACAGGGTTTTGCGTGGAAACACCATATATTTT CASSLADRVLRGNTIYF
- TRBD2 TRBJ2-7 TRBV18 TGTGCCAGCTCGCGGACTAGCGGGTCCTACGAGCAGTACTTC CASSRTSGSYEQYF
- - TRBJ1-2 TRBV4-1 TGCGCCAGCAGCCAGACCTGGGATCCGGGGAGAGGCTACACCTTC CASSQTWDPGRGYTF
- - TRBJ1-3 TRBV28 TGTGCCAGCACCACGAGGTCTGGAAACACCATATATTTT CASTTRSGNTIYF
- - TRBJ1-1 TRBV2 TGTGCCAGCAGTGAAGTGCGGAGGGGAAACACTGAAGCTTTCTTT CASSEVRRGNTEAFF
- - TRBJ1-6 TRBV5-1 TGCGCCAGCAGCCCGGGGGGGGAACCGAACGTTTCACCCCTCCACTTT CASSPGGEPNVSPLHF
- TRBD1 TRBJ2-3 TRBV18 TGTGCCAGCTCATTAACAGGGGGCGCGTCTGATACGCAGTATTTT CASSLTGGASDTQYF
- TRBD1 TRBJ2-5 TRBV6-1 TGTGCCAGCAGTGAAACCTGGGGACAGAGAGAGACCCAGTACTTC CASSETWGQRETQYF
- - TRBJ2-1 TRBV7-2 TGTGCCAGCAGCCACCGGACAGCAGCCAATGAGCAGTTCTTC CASSHRTAANEQFF
- TRBD1 TRBJ1-5 TRBV6-1 TGTGCCAGCAGTGAAGGAATATTTTGGTGGGGGACAGGGGCTAATCAGCCCCAGCATTTT CASSEGIFWWGTGANQPQHF
- TRBD2 TRBJ2-1 TRBV6-1 TGTGCCAGCAATTCGGAGGCTAGCGGGGGTTATCGGCAGTTCTTC CASNSEASGGYRQFF
- TRBD1 TRBJ1-4 TRBV18 TGTGCCAGCTCACGTAATTTGGGACAGGCCAAGTCGAATGAAAAACTGTTTTTT CASSRNLGQAKSNEKLFF
- TRBD1 TRBJ2-7 TRBV28 TGTGCCAGCAGTTTAGGGGACAGGGGTTCCTACGAGCAGTACTTC CASSLGDRGSYEQYF
- - TRBJ2-3 TRBV11-2 TGTGCCAGCAGCTACAACCTGGGACAAACCCGCGCAGATACGCAGTATTTT CASSYNLGQTRADTQYF
- TRBD1 TRBJ1-4 TRBV12-5 TGTGCTAGCTACAGGGGCGAACCCCCAACTAATGAAAAACTGTTTTTT CASYRGEPPTNEKLFF
- - TRBJ1-2 TRBV5-1 TGCGCCAGCAGCTTAAACAGGGCTAACTATGGCTACACCTTC CASSLNRANYGYTF
- - TRBJ2-2 TRBV7-2 TGTGCCAGCAGCTTTAGCGTTAACACCGGGGAGCTGTTTTTT CASSFSVNTGELFF
- - TRBJ1-2 TRBV6-6 TGTGCCAGCAGTATGCCTCCTCGGGGCTACACCTTC CASSMPPRGYTF
- TRBD1 TRBJ2-7 TRBV9 TGTGCCAGCAGCGTAATGACAGGGGACGAGCAGTACTTC CASSVMTGDEQYF
- TRBD1 TRBJ1-1 TRBV9 TGTGCCAGCGGACGGACAGGGCAGAACACTGAAGCTTTCTTT CASGRTGQNTEAFF
- TRBD2 TRBJ2-7 TRBV10-3 TGTGCCATCAGTGACCCTAGCGGGGGGGCCGGGGACGAGCAGTACTTC CAISDPSGGAGDEQYF
- - TRBJ2-7 TRBV28 TGTGCCAGCAGCCGAGGAGGGGGCAAGTACGAGCAGTACTTC CASSRGGGKYEQYF
- - TRBJ2-5 TRBV11-3 TGTGCCAGCAGCCGCACTCCTCAAGAGACCCAGTACTTC CASSRTPQETQYF
- TRBD2 TRBJ2-1 TRBV14 TGTGCCAGCAGCCAAGCCGTTGAGCGCGGGGGGAGCTCCTACAATGAGCAGTTCTTC CASSQAVERGGSSYNEQFF
- TRBD1 TRBJ1-2 TRBV29-1 TGCAGCGTTGGAGGAATGGGACAGACTAACTATGGCTACACCTTC CSVGGMGQTNYGYTF
few TRBD2 TRBJ2-2 TRBV11-3 TGTGCCAGCAGCCAGGTTTTCGGGAGGCCGGGCACCGGGGAGCTGTTTTTT CASSQVFGRPGTGELFF
- TRBD1 TRBJ1-1 TRBV6-1 TGTGCCAGCAGCATCATGACAGGGGGCGATCAAGCTTTCTTT CASSIMTGGDQAFF
- TRBD2 TRBJ2-5 TRBV7-3 TGTGCCAGCAGCTCTGGACTAGAGGGGACCCAGTACTTC CASSSGLEGTQYF
- TRBD2 TRBJ2-7 TRBV5-5 TGTGCCAGCACCTGGACTAGCGCCTCCTACGAGCAGTACTTC CASTWTSASYEQYF
- - TRBJ2-1 TRBV6-5 TGTGCCAGCAGCTCCTTCTATGAGCAGTTCTTC CASSSFYEQFF
- - TRBJ2-2 TRBV6-1 TGTGCCAGCAGTGACAGGTACACCGGGGAGCTGTTTTTT CASSDRYTGELFF
- - TRBJ1-5 TRBV7-9 TGTGCCAGCAGCTGGCAGGGTGATCAGCCCCAGCATTTT CASSWQGDQPQHF
once TRBD2 TRBJ2-1 TRBV28 TGTGCCAGCAGTTTTCCGGGCGGGAGTTCCTACAATGAGCAGTTCTTC CASSFPGGSSYNEQFF
few - TRBJ2-7 TRBV27 TGTGCCAGCAGACTTACTATGTCCTACGAGCAGTACTTC CASRLTMSYEQYF
- - TRBJ2-1 TRBV2 TGTGCCAGCAGTGCCATCAACAGGGCCAATGAGCAGTTCTTC CASSAINRANEQFF
- TRBD2 TRBJ2-3 TRBV15 TGTGCCACCAGCAGAGCCACCCGGGGACTAGCGGGGGGCACAGATACGCAGTATTTT CATSRATRGLAGGTDTQYF
- - TRBJ2-5 TRBV5-1 TGCGCCAGCAGCTTGGGGGTCGGGGGAGAGACCCAGTACTTC CASSLGVGGETQYF
- - TRBJ2-3 TRBV11-3 TGTGACAGCAGCTCGGGACTGCCGCCAGATACGCAGTATTTT CDSSSGLPPDTQYF
- - TRBJ1-1 TRBV29-1 TGCAGCGTGAGGGGGGGGCTTAGCACTGAAGCTTTCTTT CSVRGGLSTEAFF
- TRBD1 TRBJ2-7 TRBV27 TGTGCCAGCCGACAGGGCAAGTACTACGAGCAGTACTTC CASRQGKYYEQYF
- - TRBJ2-1 TRBV20-1 TGCAGTGCTAGAAAGGGGAGGGAGCAGTTCTTC CSARKGREQFF
- - TRBJ2-7 TRBV27 TGTGCCAGCAGACTACTAGTCTCGACTGGTGAGCAGTACTTC CASRLLVSTGEQYF
- TRBD2 TRBJ2-3 TRBV27 TGTGCCAGCAGTTTAGCGGGAGGGCCCAGCACAGATACGCAGTATTTT CASSLAGGPSTDTQYF
once - TRBJ2-5 TRBV4-1 TGCGCCAGCGCTATAGGGGCGCGGGAGACCCAGTACTTC CASAIGARETQYF
- - TRBJ1-2 TRBV19 TGTGCCAGTAGTGAAGGGGGGGTACTGCCTAACTATGGCTACACCTTC CASSEGGVLPNYGYTF
- - TRBJ1-6 TRBV27 TGTGCCAGCAGTCTACTGAACTCACCCCTCCACTTT CASSLLNSPLHF
once TRBD2 TRBJ2-5 TRBV27 TGTGCCAGCAGCGCTGGGACTAGCGGGAGGGGTTATGAGACCCAGTACTTC CASSAGTSGRGYETQYF
- - TRBJ2-7 TRBV11-3 TGTGCCAGCAGCTTAGACGGGGGACTCTCCTACGAGCAGTACTTC CASSLDGGLSYEQYF
- - TRBJ2-5 TRBV2 TGTGCCAGCAACCCCAGGGCCAATCAAGAGACCCAGTACTTC CASNPRANQETQYF
- TRBD2 TRBJ2-3 TRBV7-2 TGTGCCAGCAGCGAGACTAGCGGGGGCGGGGATACGCAGTATTTT CASSETSGGGDTQYF